This T cell receptor beta chain comes out of a study of cytomegalovirus exposure and HLA in healthy donors. Overall study results and limits: Differences between HLA loci emerged in a later analysis of TCR association rates, with DRB1 most and HLA-C fewest. CMV antigen specificity of three CMV-associated chains was confirmed in vitro. A later analysis by the authors found several of the most significant clusters apparently linked to common viral pathogens.

Points on this clone: Its matching antigen is unknown.

Both 60 Vbeta primers and 13 Jbeta primers went into the PCR. TCRdb keeps only in-frame clones here, not all; method: immunoSEQ multiplex PCR. The table records some 150,000 clones, 87% of them present only once. V gave up 3 bases and J gave up 4 bases, with 10 bases separating them. The length of the CDR3 is 14 residues. CDR1 and CDR2 from the germline V gene are MDHEN and SYDVKM. Material: PBMCs. The sequence was obtained from a woman under 40 in good health and CMV-seronegative. The chain is built from TRBV28 and TRBJ2-1; a possible D gene is TRBD1 (5 bases). The CDR3 DNA follows: TGTGCCAGCAGTTTGCCAGGGATATACAATGAGCAGTTCTTC. This encodes CASSLPGIYNEQFF.